The clone carrying this TCR beta chain was found once. Trimming removed 6 bases from V and 8 bases from J, with 13 bases in between. The CDR3 covers 12 residues. Germline V gene data show CDR1 as LNHDA and CDR2 as SQIVND (reference sequence). This sample was taken from a study of blood T cell repertoires in COVID-19. Study information: Both acute and convalescent COVID-19 samples were obtained from the United States, Italy and Spain. T cells, B-cell-depleted T cells, or PBMCs provided the cDNA or gDNA that served as material.

Measured with immunoSEQ multiplex PCR; TCRdb has only the in-frame clones, and not every one. Of over 350,000 clones detected, 86% appear once; the ten largest clones hold about 1.5%. J is TRBJ1-2 and V is TRBV19; no firm D call. Material for sequencing was peripheral blood. This sequence originates from a woman aged 25 to 39 with active or convalescent COVID-19. CDR3 nucleotides: TGTGCCAGTAGGATTGGCGGGCTCGGCTACACCTTC. This sequence encodes CASRIGGLGYTF.